This TCR beta chain was obtained from a study of monozygotic twins with inflammatory bowel disease. For each CDR3 protein, TCRdb gives one entry from its re-call of the 5' RACE reads, without DNA. The sample table sets out roughly 140,000 distinct CDR3 sequences. In germline, CDR1 is SGHTA, CDR2 FQGNSA. The CDR3 loop spans 17 amino acids. Sequencing was done on a sample of blood. The chain has TRBV7-2 and TRBJ2-5; there is no DNA to check the TCRdb D call of TRBD2. This sequence was found in a human donor with ulcerative colitis or Crohn's disease, or a healthy co-twin of an affected twin (not recorded which). The CDR3 protein is CASSFLPSGGRQETQYF.